Given below is one TCR beta chain in context. What it binds is not known. Every donor was a healthy person donating bone marrow. The CDR3 sequence is 14 residues long. Germline CDR1 is KGHSH and CDR2 is LQKENI. Between the trimmed V and J ends, which lost 2 bases and 7 bases, there was a span of 12 bases. This sample is part of a study of cytomegalovirus exposure and HLA in healthy donors. Study-level points and caveats: Most sequenced TCRs were rare (though some public TCRs occurred in many donors). Upon later analysis, HLA-associated TCR beta chains proved more clonally expanded than other, equally common chains.

13 Jbeta primers and 60 Vbeta primers were used for the PCR. Assay used: immunoSEQ multiplex PCR; TCRdb lists only in-frame clones, some missing. The sample has some 100,000 clones; roughly 82% are singletons. The sequence came from a man in his fifties or sixties in good health and CMV-seronegative. Sample: PBMCs. This sequence joins TRBV18 and TRBJ1-5; D might be TRBD1 (5 bases). CDR3 sequence: CASSPDSKGQPQHF. The CDR3 DNA follows: TGTGCCAGCTCACCAGACAGCAAGGGACAGCCCCAGCATTTT.